This is a list of T cell receptor beta chains from one sample in a study of blood T cell repertoires in COVID-19. Generated by immunoSEQ multiplex PCR, the TCRdb table keeps only in-frame clones and is missing some. The sample lists roughly 260,000 clones; about 89% were seen once. The specimen sequenced was peripheral blood. Receptors originate from a man between 35 and 55 years old who had recovered from COVID-19. Both conserved end residues are trimmed from each CDR3.

>TRBV30|TRBJ2-7|9
AWSVRYEQY
>TRBV5-5|TRBJ2-3|11
ASSSRGADTQY
>TRBV14|TRBJ2-1|14
ASSQAGQGGFNEQF
>TRBV6-1|TRBJ1-6|17
ASSEGSGDMKSYNSPLH
>TRBV5-1|TRBJ2-1|15
ASSTGLAGGLYNEQF
>TRBV11-2|TRBJ2-1|14
ASSPRTSGGAYEQF
>TRBV9|TRBJ2-3|12
ASSPSGYTDTQY
>TRBV7-2|TRBJ2-3|13
ASSSSGPSTDTQY
>TRBV7-9|TRBJ2-3|14
ASSKTGGLFSDTQY
>TRBV11-3|TRBJ2-1|14
ASSGRRGLADNEQF
>TRBV18|TRBJ2-7|14
ASSPLRTDPSYEQY
>TRBV18|TRBJ2-7|14
ASSPLAGGAPYEQY
>TRBV10-3|TRBJ2-1|12
AISRTSAKGEQF
>TRBV6-4|TRBJ2-6|12
ASSVRTGANVLT
>TRBV21-1|TRBJ1-2|11
ASRQGGAYGYT
>TRBV12-3/TRBV12-4|TRBJ2-7|10
ASSRENYEQY
>TRBV11-2|TRBJ2-1|10
ASSRGSGEQF
>TRBV4-2|TRBJ1-6|12
ASSQGAGRAALH
>TRBV6-5|TRBJ1-2|11
ASTPPGGYGYT
>TRBV2|TRBJ2-1|16
ASSERGGGWESYNEQF
>TRBV10-3|TRBJ2-3|13
AISSGTEGGDTQY
>TRBV3-1/TRBV3-2|TRBJ1-2|11
ASTRGKGHGYT
>TRBV5-4|TRBJ2-2|16
ASTPGGSGGRRAGELF
>TRBV6-6|TRBJ2-7|11
ASARGGAGEQY
>TRBV21-1|TRBJ2-3|15
ASSRRTSGGPTDTQY
>TRBV6-6|TRBJ2-7|9
ASSYSLEQY
>TRBV12-3/TRBV12-4|TRBJ1-1|11
ASRGTAIGEAF
>TRBV6-5|TRBJ2-5|12
ASGLAGSSVTQY
>TRBV7-9|TRBJ2-5|13
ASSSGLAGEETQY
>TRBV18|TRBJ2-7|9
ASYGGGEQY
>TRBV6-5|TRBJ2-3|14
ASSYSGDTLRVTQY
>TRBV12-3/TRBV12-4|TRBJ2-2|10
ASSAWPGELF
>TRBV27|TRBJ2-1|12
ASRGPPTYNEQF
>TRBV27|TRBJ2-1|13
ASRATAGSYNEQF